This T cell receptor (beta chain) was retrieved from a study of blood T cell repertoires in COVID-19. Study-level information: Some COVID-19 samples were acute and others convalescent; all came from the United States, Italy and Spain. In each case, the material was cDNA or gDNA derived from T cells, B-cell-depleted T cells, or PBMCs.

In the original analysis: Researchers report that nucleated cell counts were estimated from reference gene primer amplification. Data came from immunoSEQ multiplex PCR; TCRdb stores just in-frame clones and leaves some out. From that table come the V and J calls and clone size; the DNA was used to work out D and trimming. This table holds 140,000 or so clones, roughly nine tenths found once. Germline-derived CDR1 and CDR2 are SGDLS and YYNGEE. The V gene lost 1 base and the J gene lost 5 bases, with 12 bases spanning the gap. The CDR3 covers 15 residues. This clonotype was sampled from a human donor in a cohort sampled during active COVID-19. This rearrangement joins TRBV9 to TRBJ2-2; maybe TRBD2 (6 bases). Source material: peripheral blood. The CDR3 reads CASSVRDAGTGELFF. As DNA, the CDR3 is TGTGCCAGCAGCGTACGGGACGCGGGGACCGGGGAGCTGTTTTTT.